These 10 T cell receptor beta chains share one sample of origin, sequenced in a study of T cells in Graves' hyperthyroidism and ophthalmopathy. TCR beta CDR3 regions were amplified from RNA transcripts. The primer set for the first-round RT-PCR of the TCR CDR3 was HTBI. A single record per CDR3 protein comes from TCRdb applying MiXCR to the multiplex PCR reads. The sample lists approximately 590,000 distinct CDR3 sequences; 15% to 18% were seen once. The sequencing sample was made of blood. Source of these receptors: a woman younger than 45 with Graves' hyperthyroidism.

Concerning this clonotype: An end of the junction differs from the germline gene, which may be a read error. This sequence joins TRBV20-1 and TRBJ1-4; possible D gene TRBD1, 6 bases. This CDR3 has 14 residues. Germline CDR1 reads DFQATT; CDR2 reads SNEGSKA (reference sequence). CDR3 DNA sequence: TGCAGTGCTAGAGCGGGGGCGTCGAATGAAAAACTGTCTTTT. Residues: CSARAGASNEKLSF.

CDR3 in amino acids: CASSRIRGTSNTGELFF. The CDR3 DNA reads as TGTGCCAGCAGCAGGATTAGGGGGACATCGAACACCGGGGAGCTGTTTTTT. This chain links TRBV9 with TRBJ2-2; TRBD1 is a possible D gene (6 bases). Germline V gene data show CDR1 as SGDLS and CDR2 as YYNGEE. V was cut by 4 bases and J by 0 bases, with 16 bases left in between. The CDR3 contains 17 residues.

This clonotype was detected ten times or more. The rearrangement joins TRBV20-1 to TRBJ2-7; D not certain. The CDR3 runs 13 residues. Looked up from germline, CDR1 is DFQATT and CDR2 is SNEGSKA (reference sequence). The V end was cut by 4 bases, the J end by 4 bases, with 14 bases between. CDR3 coding DNA: TGCAGTGCTACCCCTGTGGCGGTTTACGAGCAGTACTTC. This translates into CSATPVAVYEQYF.

This clonotype was recorded at least ten times. This chain uses TRBV7-2 with TRBJ2-2; D ambiguous. The CDR3 is 15 amino acids. V lost 1 base to trimming and J lost 0 bases, with 6 bases between them. The germline CDR1 and CDR2 sequences are SGHTA and FQGNSA. DNA for the CDR3: TGTGCCAGCAGCTTAGTATCCCCGAACACCGGGGAGCTGTTTTTT. As protein: CASSLVSPNTGELFF.

Only a few counts were recorded for this clonotype. The rearrangement links TRBV9 to TRBJ1-2, with no clear D. The V and J ends lost 4 bases and 4 bases respectively, with 17 bases between them. The CDR3 has 15 amino acids. The germline V gene has CDR1 SGDLS and CDR2 YYNGEE. CDR3 in DNA: TGTGCCAGCAGCCCCCGGTGGACCTGGGGCTATGGCTACACCTTC. This sequence encodes CASSPRWTWGYGYTF.

This clonotype was detected only a few times. The genes are TRBV19 and TRBJ2-6, with D perhaps assigned TRBD1 or TRBD2 (5 bases each). Trimming stripped 3 bases from V and 0 bases from J, with 18 bases between. CDR1 and CDR2 (germline): LNHDA, SQIVND (reference sequence). The CDR3 totals 19 residues. CDR3 sequence: CASSMKLTTAVSGANVLTF. DNA of the CDR3: TGTGCCAGTAGTATGAAATTAACGACAGCGGTCTCTGGGGCCAACGTCCTGACTTTC. The whole variable domain, remainder taken from reference TRBV19 and TRBJ2-6, is DGGITQSPKYLFRKEGQNVTLSCEQNLNHDAMYWYRQDPGQGLRLIYYSQIVNDFQKGDIAEGYSVSREKKESFPLTVTSAQKNPTAFYLCASSMKLTTAVSGANVLTFGAGSRLTVL.

In nucleotides, the CDR3 is TGTGCCAGCCTTGGAGATGCGGGTGAAGCTTTCTTT. Translating gives CASLGDAGEAFF. This rearrangement joins TRBV27 to TRBJ1-1; D unresolved. The CDR3 extends over 12 amino acids. Trimming removed 8 bases at V and 7 bases at J, with 14 bases between. Germline V gene data show CDR1 as MNHEY and CDR2 as SMNVEV (reference sequence).

This clonotype was found many times. The J gene is TRBJ2-3, the V gene TRBV11-2; 7 positions match TRBD2. V was pared by 5 bases and J by 0 bases, with 11 bases of the junction left unmatched. Germline loops: CDR1 SGHAT, CDR2 FQNNGV. The CDR3 runs 17 residues. This CDR3 is CASSPYGLGGSTDTQYF. The CDR3, as DNA: TGTGCCAGCAGCCCCTACGGACTAGGCGGTAGCACAGATACGCAGTATTTT.

The rearrangement uses TRBV27 and TRBJ2-6; 10 bases match TRBD1. Trimming removed 6 bases from V and 2 bases from J; junction bases left unmatched: 4. The CDR3 runs 16 residues. CDR1 is MNHEY and CDR2 is SMNVEV in the germline V gene (reference sequence). Here the CDR3 DNA reads TGTGCCAGCAGGGGGACAGGGGCAGCTGGGGCCAACGTCCTGACTTTC. As protein: CASRGTGAAGANVLTF.

This clonotype was observed at least ten times. This chain uses TRBV15 with TRBJ2-1; 7 positions match TRBD2. There are 16 residues in the CDR3. The J segment lost 2 bases and the V segment lost 1 base, leaving 5 bases of the junction unmatched. Germline CDR1 is LNHNV and CDR2 is YYDKDF (reference sequence). In DNA form, the CDR3 reads TGTGCCACCAGCAGAGTTGGAGCGGGGACCTACAATGAGCAGTTCTTC. As protein: CATSRVGAGTYNEQFF.